This T cell receptor beta chain was retrieved from a study of T-cell memory formation after mild COVID-19. Study in general: Largely, the TCR clusters proved donor specific. Study-wide points: CD4+ contracting clones were found mainly in CM and EM, and CD8+ ones in EMRA. Detection of some responders pre-infection suggested pre-existing cross-reactive memory T cells participated.

CDR1 is MNHEY and CDR2 is SVGAGI in the germline V gene. This CDR3 is built from 14 residues. Trimming took off 4 bases at V and 3 bases at J, with 11 bases between the two ends. One entry per CDR3 protein results from TCRdb running MiXCR on the 5' RACE reads. The repertoire holds about 210,000 distinct CDR3 sequences, with approximately 30% as singletons. As regards this clonotype: As yet, its antigen is unknown.

V gene TRBV6-5 combines with J gene TRBJ2-3; D assignment may be TRBD1 or TRBD2 (5 bases each). Material for sequencing was PBMCs or a T cell subset sorted from them (not recorded which). The TCR comes from an adult woman who had mild COVID-19 (a few samples of this study predate the infection). Cell type and time point are not known. The CDR3 loop is CASSWGLDTDTQYF. The CDR3 DNA reads TGTGCCAGCAGTTGGGGGTTGGATACAGATACGCAGTATTTT.